This TCR beta chain was captured in a study of T-cell reconstitution after alpha-beta-depleted transplantation in children. Germline lookup yields CDR1 LGHNA and CDR2 YNFKEQ. After removal of 2 bases from V and 4 bases from J, the junction contained 8 bases not matched to a gene. The CDR3 totals 18 residues. Note on this clonotype: The antigen remains unidentified.

Findings and limits, study-wide: Among T cells one year after transplant, newly produced cells accounted for most counts and diversity.

The TCRbeta library incorporated unique molecular identifiers. TCRdb recomputed calls from the PCR reads with MiXCR, one row per CDR3 protein. The data contain roughly 350,000 distinct CDR3 sequences, roughly 16% of them seen just once; the ten biggest clones take up 35% to 50%. The chain carries TRBV4-2 and TRBJ2-1, with TRBD2 identical over 13 bases. The source is a male patient under 10 years old who had a stem cell transplant for acute lymphoblastic leukemia, so the T cells may come from the graft donor. The specimen comprised PBMCs, mostly from graft donor cells, sampled 360 days after TCRalphabeta/CD19-depleted stem cell transplant. The CDR3 DNA reads as TGTGCCAGCAGCCAACTGGGACTAGCGGGGAACTCATACAATGAGCAGTTCTTC. Its protein is CASSQLGLAGNSYNEQFF.